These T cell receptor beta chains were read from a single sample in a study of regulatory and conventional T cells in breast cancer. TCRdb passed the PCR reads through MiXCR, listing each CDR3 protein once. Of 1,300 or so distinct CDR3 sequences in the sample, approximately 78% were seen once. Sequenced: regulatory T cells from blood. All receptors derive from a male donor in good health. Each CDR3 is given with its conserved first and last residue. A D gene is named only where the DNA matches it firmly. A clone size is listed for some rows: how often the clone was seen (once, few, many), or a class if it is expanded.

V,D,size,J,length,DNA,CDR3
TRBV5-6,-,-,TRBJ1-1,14,TGTGCCAGCAGCCAATTCCTGGAGAGTACTGAAGCTTTCTTT,CASSQFLESTEAFF
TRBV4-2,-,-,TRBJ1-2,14,TGTGCCAGCAGCCAAGTTCTGGGAGGGGTTGGCTACACCTTC,CASSQVLGGVGYTF
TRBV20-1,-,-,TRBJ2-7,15,TGCAGTGCCCCACTATCGTTAATTAAATCAGGGCCGCAGTACTTC,CSAPLSLIKSGPQYF
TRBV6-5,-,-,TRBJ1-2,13,TGTGCCAGCAGTTCACAGGGTAGAGGCGGCTACACCTTC,CASSSQGRGGYTF
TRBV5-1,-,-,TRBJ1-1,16,TGCGCCAGCAGCTTGGAGACCAGGGGCAGGGACACTGAAGCTTTCTTT,CASSLETRGRDTEAFF
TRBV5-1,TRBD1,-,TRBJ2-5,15,TGCGCCAGCAGCTTGGAGGGACAGTCTCAAGAGACCCAGTACTTC,CASSLEGQSQETQYF
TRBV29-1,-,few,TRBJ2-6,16,TGCAGCGTTCGGCAGGGGGGTACGACTGGGGCCAACGTCCTGACTTTC,CSVRQGGTTGANVLTF
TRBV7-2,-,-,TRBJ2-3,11,TGTGCCAGCAGCTTAGCCGATACGCAGTATTTT,CASSLADTQYF
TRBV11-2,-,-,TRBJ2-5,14,TGTGCCAGCAGCTTCGGAAGGGCAAGGGAGACCCAGTACTTC,CASSFGRARETQYF
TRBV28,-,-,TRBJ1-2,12,TGTGCCAGCAGTTTATGGGGTTATGGCTACACCTTC,CASSLWGYGYTF
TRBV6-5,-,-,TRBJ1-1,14,TGTGCCAGCAGCTCTTATTTGAGGAACACTGAAGCTTTCTTT,CASSSYLRNTEAFF
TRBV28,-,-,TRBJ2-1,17,TGTGCCAGCAGTCAGGGAAAGGGTGGGACCCGCCTCCATGAGCAGTTCTTC,CASSQGKGGTRLHEQFF
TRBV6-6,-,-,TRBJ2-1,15,TGTGCCAGCAGTTACTCTGGAACTGGGTACAATGAGCAGTTCTTC,CASSYSGTGYNEQFF